This entry describes one TCR beta chain. A few counts support this clonotype. Its antigen is still unknown. No base-level quality is on record; no much larger clone is a single base apart. The sample belongs to a study of identical twins (TCRdb year 2016). At the level of the whole study: To test whether fetal clonotypes persist, this study deep-sequenced TCR alpha and beta repertoires from monozygotic twins, from unrelated adults of various ages, and from cord blood. To rule out contamination, the twin experiments were replicated at different times with different library preparation protocols.

The investigation overall reported the following: Excess twin sharing in beta out-of-frame sequences was weaker because fewer shared sequences lowered the signal-to-noise ratio. Because the same donors could not be followed over many years, conclusions were based on cross-sectional statistical analysis. Out-of-frame TCR alpha sequences shared between twins showed an excess of low generation-probability sequences compared with coincidental sharing between unrelated individuals. Invariant T cells such as MAIT and iNKT could partly confound zero-insertion analyses, although diverse VJ usage argued against such confounding for most clonotypes. Out-of-frame TCR alpha sharing in monozygotic twins was systematically underestimated by recombination models, whereas sharing between unrelated individuals was in agreement with the recombination models. Abundant cord blood beta clonotypes carried fewer insertions; young adult naive repertoires showed a weaker similar trend, while memory repertoires showed none.

Every donor in the study was a healthy Caucasian. The twin cohort comprised three pairs of female monozygotic twins, all aged about 18 to 29 years. Positive isolation kits from Invitrogen were used to isolate CD4+ and CD8+ T cell populations. CDR1 and CDR2 are drawn from the germline V gene: MDHEN, SYDVKM. Unmatched junction bases come to 4, with V trimmed by 7 bases and J by 6 bases. Including the terminal cysteine and phenylalanine, the CDR3 comprises 15 residues. Left in the record is the CDR3 DNA by itself, 45 bases read in frame from the first base. The protocol used for the library was 5' RACE. For sequencing, an Illumina HiSeq 2000 was employed. Template switching introduced a universal primer binding site; the final cDNA contained a unique molecular identifier, enabling accurate counting of TCR cDNA molecules. Specific primers in the conserved constant-segment region were used to synthesize first-strand cDNA for TCR alpha and beta chains. To control for contamination, each cDNA library was double barcoded with a SMART-Mk sample barcode plus Illumina barcodes. TruSeq adapter sequences, together with Illumina sample barcodes, were added in two successive PCR steps. Sequencing of the TCR alpha and beta cDNA libraries was done on the Illumina HiSeq platform using custom primers. Concerning the study's data processing: MiGEC was used to process raw reads and extract unique molecular identifiers, and MiXCR was used to find CDR3 positions. Recombination models were inferred per individual with the repgenHMM and IGoR tools using an EM algorithm. The analysis of shared clonotypes was done with the tcR package in R, with sharing normalized by the product of cloneset sizes. To study raw recombination free of thymic and clonal selection effects, out-of-frame nonproductive sequences were analyzed. TCRdb cleaned the public reads at Q25 with fastp, built clones with MiXCR and kept in-frame beta chains. Each record represents a unique CDR3 protein, reported with the most common genes and DNA among its rows. TCRdb's processing, not the study's, gives the V and J calls here. For this sample there are 500,000 or so distinct CDR3 sequences; 14% appear just once. The top ten clones comprise 0.5% to 0.65% of the sample.

The same specimen was also included in a second study, on yellow fever vaccine responses in identical twins. The second study also describes: The T cell response to vaccination in identical twins was reported by the authors to appear partly convergent and partly personalized. The study precisely tracked vaccine-responding T cell clones in identical twins.

The V and J genes are TRBV28 and TRBJ2-1, with TRBD2 identical over 15 junction bases. Sequenced input: CD4+ T cells sorted from blood. This sequence was found in a young woman in good health. The CDR3 amino acid sequence is: CASKGGLAGGNEQFF. The nucleotide sequence is TGTGCCAGCAAGGGGGGACTAGCGGGAGGCAATGAGCAGTTCTTC.